The 21 T cell receptor beta chains reported below all come from one sample, sequenced in a study of blood T cell repertoires in COVID-19. Measured with immunoSEQ multiplex PCR; TCRdb has only the in-frame clones, and not every one. The sample consists of around 290,000 clones, 80% to 90% of them appearing once. The sequenced sample was peripheral blood. All receptors derive from a woman in her seventies with COVID-19, enrolled during active disease.

V usage is TRBV2 and J usage is TRBJ2-3, with 13 nucleotides matching TRBD2. CDR3 length: 18 amino acids. Germline V gene data show CDR1 as SNHLY and CDR2 as FYNNEI. V shed 5 bases and J 6 bases; nucleotides not matched to a gene: 14. The CDR3 nucleotides are TGTGCCAGCAGTCTCTCCCGACTAGCGGGGGGCCAGGGGGATACGCAGTATTTT. This encodes CASSLSRLAGGQGDTQYF.

The CDR3 DNA follows: TGCGCCAGCAGCTTCGTACAGGGTAGCACAGATACGCAGTATTTT. This sequence encodes CASSFVQGSTDTQYF. The chain links TRBV5-1 to TRBJ2-3; a weak D match, TRBD1 (6 bases). The CDR3 length is 15 residues. CDR1 and CDR2 (germline): SGHRS, YFSETQ. V dropped 2 bases and J dropped 0 bases, with 10 bases sitting between them. The complete variable domain, with remaining parts taken from reference TRBV5-1 and TRBJ2-3, reads KAGVTQTPRYLIKTRGQQVTLSCSPISGHRSVSWYQQTPGQGLQFLFEYFSETQRNKGNFPGRFSGRQFSNSRSEMNVSTLELGDSALYLCASSFVQGSTDTQYFGPGTRLTVL.

The rearrangement joins TRBV30 to TRBJ2-7; 9 nucleotides agree with TRBD1. The CDR3 consists of 15 residues. The germline CDR1 and CDR2 sequences are GTSNPN and SVGIG (reference sequence). Trimming took 1 base from V and 4 from J; bases not matched to a gene: 8. CDR3 amino acids: CAWSAQGALMYEQYF. Written as DNA, the CDR3 is TGTGCCTGGAGTGCACAGGGGGCCCTTATGTACGAGCAGTACTTC. The full variable domain, in which reference TRBV30 and TRBJ2-7 provide the parts outside the CDR3, is SQTIHQWPATLVQPVGSPLSLECTVEGTSNPNLYWYRQAAGRGLQLLFYSVGIGQISSEVPQNLSASRPQDRQFILSSKKLLLSDSGFYLCAWSAQGALMYEQYFGPGTRLTVT.

The J gene is TRBJ2-4, the V gene TRBV7-2; 7 nucleotides agree with TRBD1. J lost 0 bases, V lost 0 bases, and 5 bases had no gene match. Germline loops: CDR1 SGHTA, CDR2 FQGNSA. The CDR3 contains 17 residues. CDR3 coding DNA: TGTGCCAGCAGCTTAGCAGGGACAGATATAGCCAAAAACATTCAGTACTTC. The encoded protein is CASSLAGTDIAKNIQYF.

The chain couples TRBV23-1 to TRBJ2-5, with D possibly being TRBD2 (5 bases). TRBV23-1 is an ORF, with its function uncertain. CDR3 length: 13 residues. Deletions cut 6 bases from V and 2 bases from J, with 10 bases between. The CDR3 sequence is CASSIPGQETQYF. DNA of the CDR3: TGCGCCAGCAGCATCCCGGGACAAGAGACCCAGTACTTC.

V and J are TRBV5-1 and TRBJ2-3; TRBD2 might be the D (5 bases). Germline assignment: CDR1 SGHRS and CDR2 YFSETQ. Between the trimmed V and J ends, which lost 6 bases and 6 bases, there was a span of 20 bases. This CDR3 spans 15 amino acids. The CDR3 spells CASKVLAGGSDTQYF. The CDR3 nucleotides are TGCGCCAGCAAGGTTCTAGCAGGAGGATCGGATACGCAGTATTTT. The whole variable domain, remainder taken from reference TRBV5-1 and TRBJ2-3, is KAGVTQTPRYLIKTRGQQVTLSCSPISGHRSVSWYQQTPGQGLQFLFEYFSETQRNKGNFPGRFSGRQFSNSRSEMNVSTLELGDSALYLCASKVLAGGSDTQYFGPGTRLTVL.

This rearrangement joins TRBV5-1 to TRBJ2-2; the D is unclear. V gave up 0 bases and J gave up 5 bases, with 8 bases separating them. In germline, CDR1 is SGHRS, CDR2 YFSETQ. The CDR3 length is 14 residues. The CDR3 DNA is TGCGCCAGCAGCTTGGGTAGCTCGACCGGGGAGCTGTTTTTT. Translation: CASSLGSSTGELFF.

The chain uses TRBV5-5 and TRBJ1-4, with D uncertain. Germline CDR1 SGHKS, CDR2 YYEKEE (reference sequence). The V end was cut by 2 bases, the J end by 4 bases, with 3 bases between. The CDR3 consists of 12 residues. In DNA, the CDR3 is TGTGCCAGCAGCTTTCATAATGAAAAACTGTTTTTT. It encodes CASSFHNEKLFF.

This clone was observed a handful of times. The V and J genes are TRBV30 and TRBJ1-1; 7 nucleotides align to TRBD1. This CDR3 comprises 15 residues. Germline CDR1 is GTSNPN and CDR2 is SVGIG (reference sequence). J gave up 0 bases and V 5 bases, and 9 bases lay outside the gene matches. In nucleotides, the CDR3 is TGTGCCTGGGATGCCTACAGGGGAGTGAACACTGAAGCTTTCTTT. Protein sequence: CAWDAYRGVNTEAFF.

The rearrangement joins TRBV20-1 to TRBJ1-2; the D is unclear. Germline-derived CDR1 and CDR2 are DFQATT and SNEGSKA (reference sequence). There are 11 residues in the CDR3. V was clipped by 3 bases and J by 2 bases, with 4 bases between them. CDR3 nucleotides: TGCAGTGCTAGGGAGAACTATGGCTACACCTTC. Translation gives CSARENYGYTF.

The rearrangement uses TRBV5-6 and TRBJ1-2; TRBD1 agrees at 11 bases. The CDR3 is 14 residues long. J gave up 6 bases and V 3 bases, and 4 bases lay outside the gene matches. Per the germline V gene, CDR1 is SGHDT and CDR2 is YYEEEE. The CDR3 sequence is CASSWDRGSDGYTF. Written as DNA, the CDR3 is TGTGCCAGCAGCTGGGACAGGGGGTCCGATGGCTACACCTTC.

This clone has a handful of counts. The chain is built from TRBV7-6 and TRBJ1-2; 7 bases are a match to TRBD1. The CDR3 length is 14 residues. Germline CDR1 SGHVS, CDR2 FNYEAQ. Germline trimming cut 6 bases from V and 6 bases from J; bases unmatched to any gene: 10. The CDR3 protein is CASSFAGTAHGYTF. CDR3 nucleotides: TGTGCCAGCAGTTTCGCAGGGACAGCCCATGGCTACACCTTC.

The CDR3 DNA sequence: TGTGCCAGCAGCTTAGGAGGGCCCGGAGGGAATGGCTACACCTTC. It codes for CASSLGGPGGNGYTF. This rearrangement joins TRBV7-9 to TRBJ1-2, with unresolved D. This CDR3 has 15 residues. V was trimmed by 1 base and J by 6 bases, leaving 15 bases between them. Germline CDR1 reads SEHNR; CDR2 reads FQNEAQ (reference sequence).

DNA for the CDR3: TGTGCCAGCAGCTTTGGCTATTCACCCCTCCACTTT. This encodes CASSFGYSPLHF. V usage is TRBV7-9 and J usage is TRBJ1-6; no clear D gene. Trimming left V 3 bases short and J 8 bases short, with 5 bases between. The germline V gene encodes CDR1 SEHNR and CDR2 FQNEAQ (reference sequence). The CDR3 length is 12 residues. Using reference TRBV7-9 and TRBJ1-6 for the parts outside the CDR3, the full variable domain is DTGVSQNPRHKITKRGQNVTFRCDPISEHNRLYWYRQTLGQGPEFLTYFQNEAQLEKSRLLSDRFSAERPKGSFSTLEIQRTEQGDSAMYLCASSFGYSPLHFGNGTRLTVT.

This clone has a handful of counts. The chain is built from TRBV9 and TRBJ1-3; 8 bases match TRBD1. V gave up 2 bases and J gave up 8 bases; unmatched junction bases: 6. The CDR3 extends over 14 amino acids. Germline V CDR1 and CDR2: SGDLS, YYNGEE. Here the CDR3 reads CASSVQGAGDTIYF. DNA for the CDR3: TGTGCCAGCAGCGTCCAGGGGGCGGGGGACACCATATATTTT. Complete variable domain (other parts from reference TRBV9 and TRBJ1-3): DSGVTQTPKHLITATGQRVTLRCSPRSGDLSVYWYQQSLDQGLQFLIQYYNGEERAKGNILERFSAQQFPDLHSELNLSSLELGDSALYFCASSVQGAGDTIYFGEGSWLTVV.

The V and J genes are TRBV24-1 and TRBJ2-7; D perhaps matches TRBD1 (6 bases). The CDR3 runs 14 residues. Trimming took 2 bases from V and 0 from J, leaving 7 bases between them. Germline CDR1 is KGHDR and CDR2 is SFDVKD. CDR3 sequence reads: CATSDSDSSYEQYF. CDR3 DNA sequence: TGTGCCACCAGTGATTCGGACAGCTCCTACGAGCAGTACTTC.

V and J are TRBV11-2 and TRBJ2-5, with D perhaps matching TRBD1 (6 bases). The V end lost 6 bases, the J end lost 4 bases, and 15 bases lay between the germline ends. The CDR3 length is 14 residues. Germline V lookup: CDR1 SGHAT, CDR2 FQNNGV. CDR3 region: CASSLTGFRETQYF. The CDR3 bases are TGTGCCAGCAGTTTAACAGGGTTTCGAGAGACCCAGTACTTC.

This chain uses TRBV27 with TRBJ2-1, with 7 bases lining up with TRBD1. V shed 5 bases and J 9 bases; nucleotides not matched to a gene: 13. The CDR3 sequence is 15 residues long. Germline assignment: CDR1 MNHEY and CDR2 SMNVEV (reference sequence). CDR3 DNA sequence: TGTGCCAGCAGTCGTGGGACAGTTAGCCAAGGTGAGCAGTTCTTC. Its protein is CASSRGTVSQGEQFF.

This chain joins TRBV7-9 and TRBJ1-4; 7 nucleotides line up with TRBD1. Germline loops: CDR1 SEHNR, CDR2 FQNEAQ (reference sequence). J gave up 0 bases and V 3 bases, and 4 bases lay outside the gene matches. The CDR3 is made up of 16 amino acids. CDR3 DNA: TGTGCCAGCAGCTTGGGGGACAGTGCAACTAATGAAAAACTGTTTTTT. This sequence encodes CASSLGDSATNEKLFF.

This clone has a handful of counts. This rearrangement joins TRBV19 to TRBJ1-1, with 11 bases that match TRBD1. There are 17 residues in the CDR3. Germline CDR1 reads LNHDA; CDR2 reads SQIVND (reference sequence). V dropped 3 bases and J dropped 5; count of bases not matched to a gene: 11. The DNA for the CDR3 is TGTGCCAGTAGTATCACCATGGACAGGGGGCGGGGGACTGAAGCTTTCTTT. It yields the protein CASSITMDRGRGTEAFF.

This clone has just a few counts. The chain links TRBV5-6 to TRBJ2-2; D may be TRBD2 (5 bases). Germline CDR1 and CDR2: SGHDT and YYEEEE. The CDR3 consists of 14 residues. V was cut by 4 bases and J by 4 bases, with 11 bases left in between. The CDR3 spells CASSRGEGTGELFF. CDR3 coding DNA: TGTGCCAGCAGCCGGGGAGAGGGCACCGGGGAGCTGTTTTTT.